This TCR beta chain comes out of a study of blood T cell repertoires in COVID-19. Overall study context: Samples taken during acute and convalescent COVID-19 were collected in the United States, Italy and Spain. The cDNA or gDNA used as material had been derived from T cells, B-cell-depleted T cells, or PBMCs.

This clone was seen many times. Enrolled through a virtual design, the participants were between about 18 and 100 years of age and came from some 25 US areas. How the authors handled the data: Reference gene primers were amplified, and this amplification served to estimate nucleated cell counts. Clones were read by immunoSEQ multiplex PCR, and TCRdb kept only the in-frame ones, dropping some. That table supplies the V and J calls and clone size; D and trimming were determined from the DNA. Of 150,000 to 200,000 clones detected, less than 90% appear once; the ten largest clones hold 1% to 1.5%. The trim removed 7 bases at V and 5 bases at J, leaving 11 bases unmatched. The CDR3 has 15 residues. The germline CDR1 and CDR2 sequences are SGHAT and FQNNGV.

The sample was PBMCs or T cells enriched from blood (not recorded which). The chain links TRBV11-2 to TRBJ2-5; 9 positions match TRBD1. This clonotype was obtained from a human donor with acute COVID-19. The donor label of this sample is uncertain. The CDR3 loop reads CASTRTGGAGETQYF. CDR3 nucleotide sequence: TGTGCCAGCACCAGAACAGGGGGCGCAGGGGAGACCCAGTACTTC.